Here is one T cell receptor beta chain with its context. Its antigen remains unidentified. Per germline, CDR1 SEHNR and CDR2 FQNEAQ (reference sequence). The CDR3 is 17 residues long. The J segment lost 6 bases and the V segment lost 4 bases, leaving 12 bases of the junction unmatched. The PCR had 60 Vbeta and 13 Jbeta primers. Libraries were prepared by immunoSEQ multiplex PCR; TCRdb keeps only in-frame clonotypes and omits some of them. Of some 250,000 clones detected, 82% appear once; the ten largest clones hold around 5.4%. The entry originates in a study of cytomegalovirus exposure and HLA in healthy donors. Overall study findings and caveats: As was reported, the classifier diagnosed cytomegalovirus status with high specificity and sensitivity.

The gene calls are TRBV7-9 and TRBJ1-1, with 12 bases lining up with TRBD1. The source is a woman aged 40 to 55 in good health and CMV-seropositive. Input material: PBMCs. As DNA, the CDR3 is TGTGCCAGCAGCTCCCTACCGGGACAGGGGGCCTCGGCTGAAGCTTTCTTT. Protein sequence: CASSSLPGQGASAEAFF. The full variable domain, its missing parts supplied by reference TRBV7-9 and TRBJ1-1, is DTGVSQNPRHKITKRGQNVTFRCDPISEHNRLYWYRQTLGQGPEFLTYFQNEAQLEKSRLLSDRFSAERPKGSFSTLEIQRTEQGDSAMYLCASSSLPGQGASAEAFFGQGTRLTVV.